Below are 20 T cell receptor beta chains sequenced from a single sample in a study of lymphopenia after photon versus proton radiotherapy. The repertoire was sequenced with immunoSEQ multiplex PCR; TCRdb's copy has only in-frame clones and lacks some. Of tens of thousands of clones in the sample, about 88% were seen once. The sample in question was peripheral blood, obtained from a patient treated with proton-based radiotherapy. These receptors were collected from a man aged 55 to 70 with pancreatic cancer.

This chain joins TRBV28 and TRBJ2-1; D not certain. The CDR3 has 14 residues. The V and J ends lost 2 bases and 9 bases respectively, with 14 bases between them. Germline V gives CDR1 MDHEN, CDR2 SYDVKM. CDR3 amino acids: CASSLRFTPFEQFF. The CDR3 DNA reads as TGTGCCAGCAGTTTACGCTTTACCCCTTTTGAGCAGTTCTTC.

The genes are TRBV7-5 and TRBJ2-7; TRBD2 is the table's D call and was not checked against the DNA. TRBV7-5 is flagged as a pseudogene. The CDR3 contains 16 residues. The CDR3 DNA follows: TGTGCCAGAAGCCCCTCCGGACTAGCGGGATGCCACGAGCAGTACTTC. This sequence encodes CARSPSGLAGCHEQYF.

V usage is TRBV6-6 and J usage is TRBJ2-1, with 11 bases matching TRBD2. The J segment lost 5 bases and the V segment lost 6 bases, leaving 9 bases of the junction unmatched. The CDR3 has 16 residues. Germline V gene data show CDR1 as MNHNY and CDR2 as SVGAGI (reference sequence). CDR3 coding DNA: TGTGCCAGCAGCTACGGTAGCGGGAGGGCCCACAATGAGCAGTTCTTC. Translation: CASSYGSGRAHNEQFF.

Here the CDR3 reads CASSFGGGVNTEAFF. The CDR3 coding sequence is TGTGCCAGCAGTTTCGGAGGGGGCGTGAACACTGAAGCTTTCTTT. The chain recombines TRBV6-5 with TRBJ1-1; TRBD1 matches 7 bases. J lost 0 bases, V lost 4 bases, and 5 bases had no gene match. The germline CDR1 and CDR2 sequences are MNHEY and SVGAGI. The CDR3 spans 15 residues.

The V gene is TRBV5-4, the J gene TRBJ2-1; 7 bases agree with TRBD2. The ends lost 4 bases at V and 3 bases at J; junction bases unmatched: 10. The germline V gene encodes CDR1 SGHNT and CDR2 YYREEE (reference sequence). This CDR3 region has 16 residues. This CDR3 reads CASSPPSGSHYNEQFF. The CDR3 coding sequence is TGTGCCAGCAGCCCTCCTAGCGGAAGTCACTACAATGAGCAGTTCTTC.

The chain recombines TRBV7-9 with TRBJ2-2; 9 nucleotides line up with TRBD1. Trimming removed 6 bases from V and 5 bases from J; junction bases left unmatched: 16. CDR1 and CDR2 from the germline V gene are SEHNR and FQNEAQ (reference sequence). The CDR3 is 18 amino acids. CDR3 in amino acids: CASRSNLGTGKGTGELFF. The DNA for the CDR3 is TGTGCCAGCAGATCAAATCTCGGGACAGGGAAAGGTACCGGGGAGCTGTTTTTT.

The chain combines TRBV7-3 with TRBJ2-1; 8 bases are shared with TRBD1. The CDR3 loop spans 14 amino acids. J lost 2 bases, V lost 5 bases, and 2 bases had no gene match. Germline lookup yields CDR1 SGHTA and CDR2 FQGTGA. CDR3 sequence (DNA): TGTGCCAGCAGCCCGGACAGGGCCTACAATGAGCAGTTCTTC. Residues: CASSPDRAYNEQFF.

The V and J genes are TRBV9 and TRBJ1-2, with 7 bases lining up with TRBD1. With 5 bases clipped from V and 2 bases from J, the junction kept 6 bases outside the gene matches. Germline V CDR1 and CDR2: SGDLS, YYNGEE. The CDR3 extends over 14 amino acids. The chain's CDR3 is CASRALTGNYGYTF. For the CDR3, the DNA is TGTGCCAGCAGGGCTCTGACAGGGAACTATGGCTACACCTTC.

This sequence joins TRBV5-6 and TRBJ1-2, with 7 bases fitting TRBD1. This CDR3 has 13 residues. J gave up 4 bases and V 4 bases, and 4 bases lay outside the gene matches. Per germline, CDR1 SGHDT and CDR2 YYEEEE. CDR3 in amino acids: CASSPGTVYGYTF. For the CDR3, the DNA is TGTGCCAGCAGCCCCGGGACAGTCTATGGCTACACCTTC.

This clone was seen a handful of times. V usage is TRBV15 and J usage is TRBJ1-5, with 9 positions matching TRBD1. Germline V gene sequence: CDR1 LNHNV, CDR2 YYDKDF (reference sequence). Trimming took 4 bases from V and 9 from J; bases not matched to a gene: 13. CDR3 length equals 16 residues. The CDR3 region is CATSNRDRAPGWPQHF. The CDR3 nucleotides read TGTGCCACCAGCAACCGGGACAGGGCGCCGGGTTGGCCCCAGCATTTT.

The gene calls are TRBV19 and TRBJ2-3; D is unclear. The CDR3 spans 13 residues. The germline V gene encodes CDR1 LNHDA and CDR2 SQIVND (reference sequence). Trimming pared 1 base from V and 6 bases from J, leaving 8 bases between. CDR3 DNA sequence: TGTGCCAGTAGTATAGGAAGGGCCGATACGCAGTATTTT. Translation: CASSIGRADTQYF.

V is TRBV7-6 and J is TRBJ2-3; TRBD2 agrees at 7 bases. Germline values: CDR1 SGHVS, CDR2 FNYEAQ. V was pared by 5 bases and J by 1 base, with 3 bases of the junction left unmatched. The CDR3 runs to 14 residues. The CDR3 DNA is TGTGCCAGCAGCCCGGGAGGCGGCACAGATACGCAGTATTTT. It yields the protein CASSPGGGTDTQYF.

The chain recombines TRBV6-1 with TRBJ1-2, with a possible D match to TRBD1 (6 bases). This CDR3 region has 17 residues. The germline V gene has CDR1 MNHNS and CDR2 SASEGT. Deletions cut 0 bases from V and 3 bases from J, with 17 bases between. CDR3 loop: CASSEATHPGADYGYTF. For the CDR3, the DNA is TGTGCCAGCAGTGAAGCCACCCACCCGGGGGCCGACTATGGCTACACCTTC.

This clone was seen only a few times. The chain is built from TRBV29-1 and TRBJ2-1; D is uncertain. The V gene's germline CDR1 is SQVTM and CDR2 ANQGSEA. The CDR3 extends over 13 amino acids. The germline V and J ends were trimmed by 4 bases and 2 bases, with 9 bases remaining between them. The CDR3 reads CSVGAKTYNEQFF. The CDR3 DNA reads TGCAGCGTTGGGGCGAAAACCTACAATGAGCAGTTCTTC.

In this sample, this clone turned up a few times. This chain links TRBV9 with TRBJ1-4; D unclear. The CDR3 extends over 14 amino acids. V shed 3 bases and J shed 0 bases, with 6 bases lying between them. Per germline, CDR1 SGDLS and CDR2 YYNGEE. The CDR3: CASSESTTNEKLFF. Here the CDR3 DNA reads TGTGCCAGCAGCGAGTCTACAACTAATGAAAAACTGTTTTTT.

This CDR3 is CASSRTGRGGAGYTF. The CDR3 DNA reads as TGTGCCAGCAGCCGCACGGGCAGGGGGGGGGCGGGCTACACCTTC. This chain joins TRBV27 and TRBJ1-2, with TRBD1 matching 7 bases. CDR3 size: 15 residues. The ends lost 6 bases at V and 8 bases at J; junction bases unmatched: 15. Germline V lookup: CDR1 MNHEY, CDR2 SMNVEV (reference sequence).

The gene calls are TRBV18 and TRBJ1-5; D possibly corresponds to TRBD1 (5 bases). This CDR3 region has 14 residues. Between the trimmed V and J ends, which lost 4 bases and 7 bases, there was a span of 14 bases. The germline gives CDR1 KGHSH, CDR2 LQKENI. The CDR3 reads CASSRVVGGQPQHF. In nucleotides, the CDR3 is TGTGCCAGCTCACGAGTCGTTGGGGGACAGCCCCAGCATTTT.

The chain couples TRBV7-9 to TRBJ2-7; TRBD2 agrees at 11 bases. V shed 2 bases and J 5 bases; nucleotides not matched to a gene: 2. In germline, CDR1 is SEHNR, CDR2 FQNEAQ (reference sequence). This CDR3 is 14 amino acids long. CDR3 residues: CASSLLLAGDEQYF. CDR3 DNA: TGTGCCAGCAGCTTACTACTAGCGGGAGACGAGCAGTACTTC. Variable domain in full (rest from reference TRBV7-9 and TRBJ2-7): DTGVSQNPRHKITKRGQNVTFRCDPISEHNRLYWYRQTLGQGPEFLTYFQNEAQLEKSRLLSDRFSAERPKGSFSTLEIQRTEQGDSAMYLCASSLLLAGDEQYFGPGTRLTVT.

V gene TRBV27 combines with J gene TRBJ1-1; D is undetermined. There are 14 residues in the CDR3. V was pared by 4 bases and J by 1 base, with 10 bases between. Germline V gene sequence: CDR1 MNHEY, CDR2 SMNVEV (reference sequence). For the CDR3, the DNA is TGTGCCAGCAGTTCGATTCGACAGAACACTGAAGCTTTCTTT. It translates to CASSSIRQNTEAFF.

The chain has TRBV10-3 and TRBJ2-7; 11 nucleotides match TRBD2. CDR1 is ENHRY and CDR2 is SYGVKD in the germline V gene. This CDR3 comprises 16 residues. J gave up 9 bases and V 3 bases, and 13 bases lay outside the gene matches. This CDR3 reads CAISDSGTSGLSGQYF. CDR3 in DNA: TGTGCCATCAGTGATTCTGGGACTAGCGGCCTCTCAGGGCAGTACTTC.